Shown below are 9 T cell receptor beta chains from a single sample sequenced in a study of Graves' ophthalmopathy and Graves' hyperthyroidism. The authors amplified TCR beta CDR3 regions from RNA transcripts. Second-round multiplex PCR followed a first-round RT-PCR using HTBI primers. Via MiXCR, TCRdb re-called the multiplex PCR reads, giving one row per CDR3 protein. The table shows over a million distinct CDR3 sequences, with about 40% occurring only once. Input material: peripheral blood or thyroid tissue (not recorded which). The receptors stem from an adult man with Graves' hyperthyroidism.

Ten or more counts support this clonotype. This chain links TRBV19 with TRBJ1-5; D is perhaps TRBD1 (5 bases). The V end lost 10 bases, the J end lost 6 bases, and 16 bases lay between the germline ends. The germline CDR1 and CDR2 sequences are LNHDA and SQIVND (reference sequence). The CDR3 is 13 residues long. The CDR3 region is CATSGQGLQPQHF. Here the CDR3 DNA reads TGTGCCACCTCGGGGCAGGGCCTTCAGCCCCAGCATTTT.

At least ten counts were recorded for this clonotype. The chain uses TRBV6-5 and TRBJ2-7; TRBD1 is a possible D gene (5 bases). This CDR3 comprises 14 residues. Looked up from germline, CDR1 is MNHEY and CDR2 is SVGAGI. Trimming cost V 5 bases and J 5 bases, with 16 bases left between them. CDR3 DNA: TGTGCCAGCAGTCCTCCCTACTCCAGGGACGAGCAGTACTTC. This gives the protein CASSPPYSRDEQYF.

The chain links TRBV18 to TRBJ2-7; 10 bases line up with TRBD2. Per the germline V gene, CDR1 is KGHSH and CDR2 is LQKENI. There are 12 residues in the CDR3. V was pared by 6 bases and J by 9 bases, with 5 bases of the junction left unmatched. DNA for the CDR3: TGTGCCAGCTCCCCTGGGACTAGCGTGCAGTACTTC. It specifies CASSPGTSVQYF.

Details on this clonotype: This clone may be a read error of a much larger clone one base away. The chain joins TRBV10-3 to TRBJ1-4; TRBD1 might be the D (6 bases). The CDR3 consists of 17 residues. The V gene's germline CDR1 is ENHRY and CDR2 SYGVKD. The CDR3 DNA reads TGTGCCATCAGTGAGTCTGTGAGGGGGACAACTAATGAAAAACTGCTTTTT. It encodes CAISESVRGTTNEKLLF.

The CDR3 bases are TGTGCCAGCATCACCGCCGGGACAGGGAGCTCCTACGAGCAGTACTTC. Translated, it gives CASITAGTGSSYEQYF. V usage is TRBV6-2 or TRBV6-3 and J usage is TRBJ2-7; the match to TRBD1 covers 9 bases. The J segment lost 0 bases and the V segment lost 7 bases, leaving 10 bases of the junction unmatched. CDR3 length: 16 amino acids. Germline V gives CDR1 MNHEY, CDR2 SVGEGT.

This clonotype showed up many times. The rearrangement uses TRBV6-6 and TRBJ2-2, with D unclear. The V gene's germline CDR1 is MNHNY and CDR2 SVGAGI (reference sequence). The CDR3 is 15 residues long. V was pared by 9 bases and J by 0 bases, with 14 bases between. The DNA for the CDR3 is TGTGCCAGTTCCGGGTGGCAGACGAACACCGGGGAGCTGTTTTTT. Its protein is CASSGWQTNTGELFF.

As to this clonotype: An end of the junction does not agree with germline; a read error may underlie this. This sequence joins TRBV14 and TRBJ1-1; D is unclear. Germline V gene data show CDR1 as SGHDN and CDR2 as FVKESK. The CDR3 is made up of 13 amino acids. CDR3 amino acids: CASSQVLLPEAFF. DNA for the CDR3: TGCGCCAGCAGCCAAGTTCTTCTGCCTGAAGCTTTCTTT.

This clonotype appeared many times. V usage is TRBV5-1 and J usage is TRBJ1-1; the D is unclear. V was cut by 0 bases and J by 6 bases, with 9 bases left in between. The CDR3 is 13 amino acids. Germline CDR1 and CDR2: SGHRS and YFSETQ. The CDR3 sequence: CASSLGWGPEAFF. The CDR3 nucleotides are TGCGCCAGCAGCTTGGGGTGGGGTCCTGAAGCTTTCTTT.

This clonotype was observed at least ten times. This chain joins TRBV7-9 and TRBJ2-7, with 8 nucleotides matching TRBD1. V gave up 6 bases and J gave up 1 base; unmatched junction bases: 5. CDR1 and CDR2 (germline): SEHNR, FQNEAQ (reference sequence). This CDR3 has 14 amino acids. The CDR3 region has the DNA TGTGCCAGCAGACTCGACAGGGGTTCCTACGAGCAGTACTTC. This encodes CASRLDRGSYEQYF. The full variable domain, with the rest looked up from reference TRBV7-9 and TRBJ2-7, is DTGVSQNPRHKITKRGQNVTFRCDPISEHNRLYWYRQTLGQGPEFLTYFQNEAQLEKSRLLSDRFSAERPKGSFSTLEIQRTEQGDSAMYLCASRLDRGSYEQYFGPGTRLTVT.